This is a list of T cell receptor beta chains from one sample in a study of beta chain features in type 1 diabetes. Libraries were prepared by immunoSEQ multiplex PCR; TCRdb keeps only in-frame clonotypes and omits some of them. Of some 290,000 clones in the sample, less than 30% were seen once. The specimen was naive CD4+ T cells from blood. Every receptor here comes from a woman aged 30 to 39 with type 1 diabetes. Both conserved end residues are part of each CDR3. A D gene is named only where the DNA matches it firmly. Rows may omit the clone size; those that give it use once, few, many or a size class.

v_call	j_call	d_call	clone_size	cdr3_aa	cdr3_nt
TRBV7-9	TRBJ2-5	TRBD1	.	CASSPLDRGHETQYF	TGTGCCAGCAGCCCTCTCGACAGGGGGCATGAGACCCAGTACTTC
TRBV11-2	TRBJ2-1	.	.	CANQGGNLNEQFF	TGTGCCAACCAGGGCGGGAATCTCAATGAGCAGTTCTTC
TRBV5-1	TRBJ2-5	TRBD2	.	CASSTGGVPQETQYF	TGCGCCAGCAGCACTGGGGGGGTTCCCCAAGAGACCCAGTACTTC
TRBV29-1	TRBJ2-1	TRBD2	few	CSVESSGRINEQFF	TGCAGCGTTGAGTCTAGCGGGAGGATCAATGAGCAGTTCTTC
TRBV7-9	TRBJ2-3	.	few	CASSRETQYF	TGTGCCAGCAGCCGAGAGACGCAGTATTTT
TRBV6-5	TRBJ1-2	TRBD1	.	CASLRTGNKGYTF	TGTGCCAGCTTAAGGACAGGGAATAAAGGCTACACCTTC
TRBV7-9	TRBJ1-1	TRBD1	few	CASSGTGRTEAFF	TGTGCCAGCAGCGGGACAGGGCGCACTGAAGCTTTCTTT
TRBV4-1	TRBJ2-5	.	.	CASSQGGLQETQYF	TGCGCCAGCAGCCAGGGTGGACTTCAAGAGACCCAGTACTTC
TRBV7-2	TRBJ2-7	.	.	CASSSNPWQSHEQYF	TGTGCCAGCAGCTCAAACCCGTGGCAGTCCCACGAGCAGTACTTC
TRBV7-9	TRBJ2-2	TRBD2	.	CASSLQPSGTGGELFF	TGTGCCAGCAGCTTACAACCTAGCGGGACTGGCGGGGAGCTGTTTTTT
TRBV29-1	TRBJ2-1	.	.	CSVNPRSSNEQFF	TGCAGCGTTAATCCGAGGTCCTCCAATGAGCAGTTCTTC
TRBV5-6	TRBJ2-7	.	.	CASSYLDRETEQYF	TGTGCCAGCAGCTATCTGGACCGGGAGACCGAGCAGTACTTC
TRBV2	TRBJ2-6	.	.	CASPRGVSGANVLTF	TGTGCCAGCCCGCGGGGAGTTTCTGGGGCCAACGTCCTGACTTTC
TRBV30	TRBJ1-2	.	.	CAWSLSPLGYTF	TGTGCCTGGAGCCTTTCCCCTTTAGGCTACACCTTC
TRBV4-1	TRBJ2-3	TRBD2	few	CASSQEPAGGTDTQYF	TGCGCCAGCAGCCAAGAACCAGCGGGAGGCACAGATACGCAGTATTTT
TRBV9	TRBJ1-2	.	.	CASSVNPRDNSYGYTF	TGTGCCAGCAGCGTAAACCCCCGGGACAACTCATATGGCTACACCTTC
TRBV7-9	TRBJ1-4	TRBD1	few	CASSLGQVINEKLFF	TGTGCCAGCAGCTTGGGACAGGTGATAAATGAAAAACTGTTTTTT
TRBV5-1	TRBJ2-5	TRBD2	few	CASSSGLAGETQYF	TGCGCCAGCAGCTCGGGACTAGCGGGAGAGACCCAGTACTTC
TRBV4-1	TRBJ1-5	.	.	CASSRWTPRGSNQPQHF	TGCGCCAGCAGCCGATGGACACCAAGGGGAAGCAATCAGCCCCAGCATTTT
TRBV2	TRBJ2-4	.	few	CASSDWRAKNIQYF	TGTGCCAGCAGTGATTGGAGGGCCAAAAACATTCAGTACTTC
TRBV9	TRBJ2-3	TRBD2	.	CASSTVGLAEGNTQYF	TGTGCCAGCAGCACAGTCGGACTAGCGGAGGGGAATACGCAGTATTTT
TRBV6-1	TRBJ1-5	TRBD1	.	CASSAGQGANQPQHF	TGTGCCAGCAGTGCCGGACAGGGGGCGAATCAGCCCCAGCATTTT
TRBV29-1	TRBJ1-1	.	.	CSVAPGMNTEAFF	TGCAGCGTTGCCCCGGGGATGAACACTGAAGCTTTCTTT
TRBV5-4	TRBJ2-7	TRBD1	.	CASSRTPRTGSRYEQYF	TGTGCCAGCAGCCGTACTCCTCGGACAGGATCACGCTACGAGCAGTACTTC
TRBV6-6	TRBJ2-7	.	.	CASSYSIQGPAEQYF	TGTGCCAGCAGTTACTCGATCCAGGGTCCTGCCGAGCAGTACTTC
TRBV11-1	TRBJ1-1	.	.	CASSFGGSAEAFF	TGTGCCAGCAGCTTTGGGGGCTCGGCTGAAGCTTTCTTT
TRBV5-4	TRBJ1-1	.	few	CASSLKESVAFF	TGTGCCAGCAGCTTGAAGGAGTCCGTAGCTTTCTTT
TRBV28	TRBJ2-3	.	.	CASSEVTDTQYF	TGTGCCAGCTCAGAGGTCACAGATACGCAGTATTTT
TRBV6-5	TRBJ1-2	TRBD1	.	CASGQARGYTF	TGTGCCAGCGGACAGGCGCGTGGCTACACCTTC
TRBV6-5	TRBJ2-7	.	few	CASSTTSFEQYF	TGTGCCAGCAGTACCACTAGTTTCGAGCAGTACTTC
TRBV9	TRBJ1-2	TRBD1	.	CASSIRTGHGYTF	TGTGCCAGCAGCATACGGACAGGGCATGGCTACACCTTC
TRBV5-1	TRBJ2-5	TRBD2	.	CASSPSGRASETQYF	TGCGCCAGCAGCCCCAGCGGGAGGGCCTCAGAGACCCAGTACTTC
TRBV7-9	TRBJ2-7	TRBD1	few	CASSSHRDRPYEQYF	TGTGCCAGCAGCTCCCACCGGGACAGGCCCTACGAGCAGTACTTC
TRBV7-8	TRBJ2-2	.	few	CASSLRGVNTGELFF	TGTGCCAGCAGCTTACGAGGAGTAAACACCGGGGAGCTGTTTTTT
TRBV2	TRBJ1-3	TRBD1	once	CASRGQAGNTIYF	TGTGCCAGCAGAGGACAGGCTGGAAACACCATATATTTT
TRBV21-1	TRBJ2-7	.	.	CASSRTASEQYF	TGTGCCAGCAGCAGGACAGCCTCCGAGCAGTACTTC
TRBV9	TRBJ2-1	TRBD2	few	CASSVAGGSDYNEQFF	TGTGCCAGCAGCGTAGCCGGGGGGAGCGACTACAATGAGCAGTTCTTC
TRBV25-1	TRBJ2-6	.	few	CASSDPRWTKANVLTF	TGTGCCAGCAGTGACCCCAGATGGACAAAGGCCAACGTCCTGACTTTC
TRBV6-5	TRBJ2-5	TRBD1	few	CASSYGQGGETQYF	TGTGCCAGCAGTTACGGACAGGGGGGGGAGACCCAGTACTTC
TRBV2	TRBJ2-3	.	few	CASSLWTRQVRDTQYF	TGTGCCAGCAGTCTTTGGACTAGACAGGTTAGAGATACGCAGTATTTT
TRBV7-3	TRBJ2-2	.	.	CASSPGGHDRELFF	TGTGCCAGCAGCCCCGGGGGGCATGACAGGGAGCTGTTTTTT
TRBV7-9	TRBJ1-2	.	few	CASSLGALSNDGYTF	TGTGCCAGCAGCTTAGGGGCACTCTCGAATGATGGCTACACCTTC
TRBV4-1	TRBJ2-1	TRBD2	few	CASSQELLAGDNEQFF	TGCGCCAGCAGCCAAGAACTGCTAGCGGGAGACAATGAGCAGTTCTTC
TRBV7-2	TRBJ2-1	.	.	CASSLDGSGSYNEQFF	TGTGCCAGCAGCTTAGACGGGAGTGGTTCCTACAATGAGCAGTTCTTC
TRBV4-1	TRBJ1-5	TRBD1	.	CASSRGQSDQPQHF	TGCGCCAGCAGCCGGGGACAGTCAGATCAGCCCCAGCATTTT
TRBV7-6	TRBJ2-7	.	.	CASSVGGTVIYEQYF	TGTGCCAGCAGCGTGGGCGGGACAGTGATCTACGAGCAGTACTTC
TRBV29-1	TRBJ2-5	.	.	CSVGYSARGETQYF	TGCAGCGTTGGATACTCAGCTCGGGGGGAGACCCAGTACTTC
TRBV30	TRBJ2-4	TRBD2	few	CAWTSTSGSRTKNIQYF	TGTGCCTGGACATCGACTAGCGGGAGTCGTACCAAAAACATTCAGTACTTC
TRBV28	TRBJ1-2	.	.	CASRTGSVVYGYTF	TGTGCCAGCAGAACCGGGTCAGTAGTCTATGGCTACACCTTC
TRBV5-1	TRBJ1-1	TRBD1	.	CASSWDRGTEAFF	TGCGCCAGCAGCTGGGACAGGGGCACTGAAGCTTTCTTT